The 9 T cell receptor beta chains presented below share a single source sample, sequenced in a study of cytomegalovirus exposure and HLA in healthy donors (dated by TCRdb to 2015 to 2018). The method behind the library was the immunoSEQ multiplex PCR assay. The source is immuneACCESS, and TCRdb retained only in-frame sequences with V and J called. Part of the clones is not carried over; for the studies checked, unresolved V genes explain less than half of this, and the remainder is unexplained. For this sample there are about 88,000 clones; around 82% appear just once. The top ten clones comprise 12% of the sample. The sample was PBMCs. The receptors were gathered from a woman aged 18 to 35 in good health and CMV-seropositive.

V and J are TRBV19 and TRBJ1-1; TRBD1 aligns across 10 bases. CDR3 length equals 16 residues. Per germline, CDR1 LNHDA and CDR2 SQIVND (reference sequence). The J segment lost 0 bases and the V segment lost 4 bases, leaving 5 bases of the junction unmatched. Here the CDR3 DNA reads TGTGCCAGTAGTACCCGGGACAGGGGTGTGAACACTGAAGCTTTCTTT. It specifies CASSTRDRGVNTEAFF.

This rearrangement joins TRBV27 to TRBJ1-3; the D gene is possibly TRBD1 (5 bases). CDR3 length: 14 residues. The germline V gene has CDR1 MNHEY and CDR2 SMNVEV (reference sequence). The V gene lost 5 bases and the J gene lost 5 bases, with 13 bases spanning the gap. CDR3 coding DNA: TGTGCCAGCAGTCCGGGGGACGGTCGAAACACCATATATTTT. This translates into CASSPGDGRNTIYF.

The CDR3 region has the DNA TGCGCCAGCAGCCAAGCCAGCGACCGCTCCTACGAGCAGTACTTC. Its translation is CASSQASDRSYEQYF. This chain connects TRBV4-3 to TRBJ2-7; unclear D gene. The CDR3 runs 15 residues. Between the trimmed V and J ends, which lost 1 base and 0 bases, there was a span of 10 bases. CDR1 LGHNA and CDR2 YSLEER come from the germline V gene.

The chain recombines TRBV27 with TRBJ2-1; the match to TRBD1 covers 7 bases. The ends lost 1 base at V and 0 bases at J; junction bases unmatched: 3. The CDR3 consists of 16 residues. Per germline, CDR1 MNHEY and CDR2 SMNVEV (reference sequence). CDR3 in amino acids: CASSLLQGSSYNEQFF. CDR3 DNA: TGTGCCAGCAGTTTATTACAGGGGAGCTCCTACAATGAGCAGTTCTTC.

The genes are TRBV30 and TRBJ1-5; a weak D match, TRBD1 (6 bases). The germline CDR1 and CDR2 sequences are GTSNPN and SVGIG (reference sequence). CDR3 size: 17 residues. Trimming took 0 bases from V and 1 from J, leaving 16 bases between them. In DNA form, the CDR3 reads TGTGCCTGGAGTGTGGGAACAGGGTCAAGCAGCAATCAGCCCCAGCATTTT. Amino acids: CAWSVGTGSSSNQPQHF.

The chain joins TRBV6-5 to TRBJ1-3, with unresolved D. Between the trimmed V and J ends, which lost 0 bases and 8 bases, there was a span of 17 bases. The germline CDR1 and CDR2 sequences are MNHEY and SVGAGI. This CDR3 is built from 16 residues. This chain's CDR3 is CASSYSWAPGIDTIYF. The CDR3 DNA reads TGTGCCAGCAGTTACTCTTGGGCTCCCGGGATAGACACCATATATTTT.

This chain uses TRBV5-1 with TRBJ1-6; TRBD1 is a possible D gene (5 bases). Germline lookup yields CDR1 SGHRS and CDR2 YFSETQ. The CDR3 is 16 amino acids. V dropped 0 bases and J dropped 6 bases, with 13 bases sitting between them. The CDR3, as DNA: TGCGCCAGCAGCTTGGTCTCAGGGAACTCTAATTCACCCCTCCACTTT. Residues: CASSLVSGNSNSPLHF.

This clone was picked up one time. The V call is TRBV2, the J call TRBJ2-1, with a possible D match to TRBD1 (7 bases). CDR3 size: 13 residues. Trimming stripped 3 bases from V and 9 bases from J, with 12 bases between. CDR1 is SNHLY, CDR2 FYNNEI, per germline. The CDR3 DNA is TGTGCCAGCAGTGAGCAGGGGGGTGGTGAGCAGTTCTTC. It specifies CASSEQGGGEQFF.

V gene TRBV11-2 combines with J gene TRBJ2-7, with D maybe TRBD1 (5 bases). The V gene lost 5 bases and the J gene lost 2 bases, with 13 bases spanning the gap. The CDR3 loop spans 14 amino acids. CDR1 is SGHAT, CDR2 FQNNGV, per germline. This CDR3 reads CASSPRLDTYEQYF. The CDR3 region has the DNA TGTGCCAGCAGCCCCCGGTTGGACACCTACGAGCAGTACTTC. The whole variable domain, filled in from reference TRBV11-2 and TRBJ2-7, reads EAGVAQSPRYKIIEKRQSVAFWCNPISGHATLYWYQQILGQGPKLLIQFQNNGVVDDSQLPKDRFSAERLKGVDSTLKIQPAKLEDSAVYLCASSPRLDTYEQYFGPGTRLTVT.